This T cell receptor (beta chain) came from a study of vaccination and CD4 T cells after COVID-19. The overall study: Each of the control cultures got a CEFX pool, an HIV-1 Nef pool, or no peptide.

The Oncomine TCR Beta short-read assay sequenced DNA from cultured CD4+ T cells. MiXCR, applied by TCRdb to the PCR reads, yields one record per CDR3 protein. The repertoire holds over 15,000 distinct CDR3 sequences, with over 50% as singletons. Time point denoted: late sampling 161 to 241 days after vaccination in three convalescent patients. Treatment of the sample: roughly nine-day PBMC culture with coronavirus spike peptide pools or control peptides (ViraFEST assay). T cells were expanded with peptide pools, and expanded clonotypes were identified by TCR sequencing. A few million PBMCs were grown per well alongside roughly 10 IU/ml IL-2 and about 10 ug/ml peptide pools. There are a few counts of this clonotype. Its antigen is as yet unknown. This clonotype was obtained from a human donor who had recovered from COVID-19. Sequenced here: CD4+ T cells from blood, cultured in vitro, sampled about 7 months after SARS-CoV-2 vaccination.

CDR3 sequence: CSASQGSGNTIYF. The DNA of the CDR3 is TGCAGTGCTTCACAGGGGTCTGGAAACACCATATATTTT. The chain recombines TRBV20-1 with TRBJ1-3; 7 bases align to TRBD1. The CDR3 runs to 13 residues. Germline loops: CDR1 DFQATT, CDR2 SNEGSKA (reference sequence). Trimming cost V 5 bases and J 1 base; bases outside gene matches: 2.